This T cell receptor beta chain was profiled in a study of blood T cell repertoires in COVID-19 (dated by TCRdb to between 2020 and 2021). At the level of the whole study: The collaborator samples originated in the United States, Italy and Spain and spanned the acute and convalescent phases of COVID-19. The prospective study material was composed of cDNA or gDNA derived from T cells, B-cell-depleted T cells, or PBMCs. The dataset comprised deeply sampled blood TCRbeta repertoires from subjects exposed to, actively infected with, or recovered from COVID-19. A freely available public database, intended as a resource for researchers studying the immune response to SARS-CoV-2, is where the repertoires were released. Samples came from the ongoing ImmuneRACE study (first 160 participants) plus 1,254 subjects from 6 global collaborators. The sample metadata nearly always contained a de-identified subject ID, COVID-19 status, age in years and sex. Where HLA class I and class II types were available, the types were taken from metadata supplied by the sample provider, not from assay-based typing.

Another Seattle source contributed samples from volunteer blood donors who had recovered from COVID-19. Whole blood was collected in K2EDTA tubes by collaborating institutions according to the institutions' own protocols. For TCRbeta analysis, collaborators shipped samples in one of three forms: frozen whole blood, isolated PBMCs, or DNA extracted from either of those sample types. Comments on this clone: Its antigen specificity is not known. The input lacks base qualities; no much larger clone sits a single base away.

Sequences SGHTA (CDR1) and FQGTGA (CDR2) are obtained from the germline V gene. Cut back by 4 bases and 1 base, the V and J ends lie 7 bases apart. From the cysteine up to the phenylalanine, the CDR3 has a length of 13 residues. Of all the DNA, just the CDR3 is kept, 39 bases in frame from base 1. Results and caveats for the whole study, not just this receptor: How much clinical and demographic metadata was included differed by source and by participant, and the metadata was provided uncurated.

TCRbeta CDR3 regions were amplified from genomic DNA by means of the immunoSEQ Assay, a bias-controlled multiplex PCR. On the study's bioinformatics: Nucleated cell counts per sample were estimated from amplification of reference gene primers within the assay. Sequence reads were collapsed and filtered to measure the absolute abundance of every unique TCRbeta CDR3 rearrangement. For each sample, productive Simpson clonality was calculated as the square root of Simpson's diversity index across productive rearrangements. TCRdb holds this immuneACCESS table with in-frame rearrangements only. Some clones are missing; in checked studies, unresolved V genes explain under half, and the rest has no known cause. Clone size and V and J calls were adopted from that table, with D and trimming inferred from the DNA. This sample has some 220,000 clones in its table, and 70% to 90% of those were observed once. The ten largest clones represent 12% of the sample.

Sequenced material: peripheral blood. The chain is assembled from TRBV7-3 and TRBJ1-1, with the D gene too uncertain to name. This TCR came from a woman aged 18-30 years who had recovered from COVID-19. The DNA sequence reads TGTGCCAGCAGCTCAGTTCCGAACACTGAAGCTTTCTTT. Its translation reads: CASSSVPNTEAFF. When the CDR3 is completed using the reference TRBV7-3 and TRBJ1-1 genes on either side, the full variable domain is GAGVSQTPSNKVTEKGKYVELRCDPISGHTALYWYRQSLGQGPEFLIYFQGTGAADDSGLPNDRFFAVRPEGSVSTLKIQRTERGDSAVYLCASSSVPNTEAFFGQGTRLTVV.